Below, 2 T cell receptor beta chains from the same sample are listed, as sequenced in a study of T cells in localized non-small cell lung cancer. Method: immunoSEQ multiplex PCR; TCRdb's copy keeps in-frame clones and lacks some. The sample includes 24,000 or so clones, roughly 90% of them seen just once. Sequenced material: peripheral blood, taken before any cancer treatment. All receptors derive from a female donor over 55 with stage I lung adenocarcinoma.

The V call is TRBV2, the J call TRBJ2-3, with 9 bases that match TRBD2. The germline gives CDR1 SNHLY, CDR2 FYNNEI. With V trimmed by 7 bases and J by 2 bases, 4 bases remained unmatched. This CDR3 is built from 14 residues. DNA for the CDR3: TGTGCCAGCACTGCGGGGGGGTCCACAGATACGCAGTATTTT. Its protein is CASTAGGSTDTQYF.

The gene calls are TRBV9 and TRBJ1-2, with 7 bases that match TRBD1. The CDR3 length is 13 residues. Trimming took 8 bases from V and 8 from J; bases not matched to a gene: 12. CDR1 is SGDLS and CDR2 is YYNGEE in the germline V gene. In DNA, the CDR3 is TGTGCCAGTACCTCTGACAGGGACGGGGGCTACACCTTC. This codes for CASTSDRDGGYTF.